Here is one TCR beta chain with its context. In the authors' methods: Reference gene primer amplification in the assay estimated nucleated cell counts. Some clones are missing from TCRdb's copy, which holds only in-frame ones; the method was immunoSEQ multiplex PCR. V and J calls and clone size are copied from that table; D and trimming were computed from the DNA. The repertoire consists of under 200,000 clones, with 65% to 90% occurring once and the leading ten covering approximately 1.4%. This CDR3 region has 15 residues. With V trimmed by 1 base and J by 8 bases, 5 bases remained unmatched. Germline CDR1 is LGHDT and CDR2 is YNNKEL (reference sequence). These data originate in a study of blood T cell repertoires in COVID-19. Looking at the study overall: The United States, Italy and Spain provided the acute and convalescent COVID-19 samples. Sources were T cells, B-cell-depleted T cells, or PBMCs; the material itself was cDNA or gDNA.

The V call is TRBV3-1 (or the pseudogene TRBV3-2), the J call TRBJ2-2, with 9 bases matching TRBD1. The sample consisted of peripheral blood. The receptor comes from a human donor in a cohort sampled during active COVID-19. The DNA of the CDR3 is TGTGCCAGCAGCCAAGCGGGACAGGGTCAAGGGGAGCTGTTTTTT. The encoded protein is CASSQAGQGQGELFF.